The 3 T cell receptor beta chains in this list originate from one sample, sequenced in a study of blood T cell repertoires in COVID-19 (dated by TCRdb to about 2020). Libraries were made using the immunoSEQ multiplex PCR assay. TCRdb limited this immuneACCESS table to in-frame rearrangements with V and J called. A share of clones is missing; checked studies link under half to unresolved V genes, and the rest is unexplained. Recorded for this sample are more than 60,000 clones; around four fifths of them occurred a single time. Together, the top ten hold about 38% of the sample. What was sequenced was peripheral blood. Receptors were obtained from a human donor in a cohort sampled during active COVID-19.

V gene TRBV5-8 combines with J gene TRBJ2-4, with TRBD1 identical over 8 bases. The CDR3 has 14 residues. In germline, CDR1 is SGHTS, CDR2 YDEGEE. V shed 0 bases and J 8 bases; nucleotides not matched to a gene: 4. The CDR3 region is CASSLDRGAYIQYF. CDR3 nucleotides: TGTGCCAGCAGCTTGGACAGGGGGGCCTACATTCAGTACTTC.

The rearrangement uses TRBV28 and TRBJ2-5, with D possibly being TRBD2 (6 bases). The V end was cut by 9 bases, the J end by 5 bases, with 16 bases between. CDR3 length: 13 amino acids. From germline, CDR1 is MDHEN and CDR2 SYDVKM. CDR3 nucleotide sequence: TGTGCCAGTTGGGGGGTTTGGTCGGAGACCCAGTACTTC. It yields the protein CASWGVWSETQYF.

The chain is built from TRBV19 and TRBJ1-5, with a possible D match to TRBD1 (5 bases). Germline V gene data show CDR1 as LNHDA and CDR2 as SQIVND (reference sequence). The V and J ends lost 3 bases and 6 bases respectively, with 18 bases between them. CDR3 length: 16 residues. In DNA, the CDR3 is TGTGCCAGTAGTATGCGGCGGGAGGACAACCTTCAGCCCCAGCATTTT. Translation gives CASSMRREDNLQPQHF. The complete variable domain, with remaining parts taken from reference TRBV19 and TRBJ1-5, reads DGGITQSPKYLFRKEGQNVTLSCEQNLNHDAMYWYRQDPGQGLRLIYYSQIVNDFQKGDIAEGYSVSREKKESFPLTVTSAQKNPTAFYLCASSMRREDNLQPQHFGDGTRLSIL.